Below are 14 T cell receptor beta chains sequenced from a single sample in a study of blood T cell repertoires in COVID-19. The protocol was immunoSEQ multiplex PCR, while the TCRdb copy is restricted to in-frame clones and leaves out a portion. Of around 300,000 clones detected, about nine tenths appear once; the ten largest clones hold 6% to 8%. Sequenced sample: peripheral blood. Every receptor here comes from a woman in her fifties or sixties with COVID-19, enrolled during active disease.

V usage is TRBV29-1 and J usage is TRBJ2-7; 8 bases fit TRBD2. This CDR3 is 18 amino acids long. V lost 0 bases, J lost 5 bases, and 18 bases stayed unmatched. From germline, CDR1 is SQVTM and CDR2 ANQGSEA. The DNA of the CDR3 is TGCAGCGTTGAAGATCGAGGTAGCGGGACCCGAGGACGAAACGAGCAGTACTTC. This encodes CSVEDRGSGTRGRNEQYF.

The V call is TRBV4-1, the J call TRBJ2-7; 13 bases fit TRBD2. Germline CDR1 MGHRA, CDR2 YSYEKL. V was pared by 4 bases and J by 3 bases, with 9 bases of the junction left unmatched. This CDR3 region has 17 residues. In DNA form, the CDR3 reads TGCGCCAGCAGCCCGGAACCTGGACTAGCGGGAGACTACGAGCAGTACTTC. Its protein product is CASSPEPGLAGDYEQYF.

The chain links TRBV29-1 to TRBJ1-2, with TRBD1 as a possible D gene (5 bases). There are 13 residues in the CDR3. Germline loops: CDR1 SQVTM, CDR2 ANQGSEA. Trimming left V 4 bases short and J 7 bases short, with 16 bases between. The CDR3 protein is CSVVPGSYGGYTF. The DNA for the CDR3 is TGCAGCGTTGTCCCAGGGTCCTATGGTGGCTACACCTTC. Combining the CDR3 with reference TRBV29-1 and TRBJ1-2 gives the whole variable domain SAVISQKPSRDICQRGTSLTIQCQVDSQVTMMFWYRQQPGQSLTLIATANQGSEATYESGFVIDKFPISRPNLTFSTLTVSNMSPEDSSIYLCSVVPGSYGGYTFGSGTRLTVV.

The gene calls are TRBV24-1 and TRBJ2-1; tentative D call: TRBD2 (6 bases). V was cut by 1 base and J by 10 bases, with 10 bases left in between. Germline values: CDR1 KGHDR, CDR2 SFDVKD. The CDR3 extends over 13 amino acids. CDR3 in DNA: TGTGCCACCAGTGATTTTGCGAGCGGGGAGCAGTTCTTC. Protein sequence: CATSDFASGEQFF.

This sequence joins TRBV15 and TRBJ2-2; D is possibly TRBD1 (6 bases). Germline CDR1 is LNHNV and CDR2 is YYDKDF (reference sequence). This CDR3 spans 13 amino acids. Trimming took off 5 bases at V and 6 bases at J, with 10 bases between the two ends. CDR3 DNA: TGTGCCACCAGCTTCCAGGGGCCCGGGGAGCTGTTTTTT. It is translated as CATSFQGPGELFF.

In its sample, this clone was seen a few times. The chain recombines TRBV4-1 with TRBJ1-2; 8 positions agree with TRBD1. The CDR3 spans 15 residues. From germline, CDR1 is MGHRA and CDR2 YSYEKL. The junction had 4 bases not matched to a gene; V was cut back by 0 bases and J by 4 bases. CDR3 protein: CASSQDGDRRYGYTF. The CDR3 nucleotides are TGCGCCAGCAGCCAAGACGGGGACAGGCGCTATGGCTACACCTTC.

The chain is built from TRBV5-1 and TRBJ2-7; D might be TRBD1 (6 bases). Germline V lookup: CDR1 SGHRS, CDR2 YFSETQ. Trimming pared 5 bases from V and 3 bases from J, leaving 12 bases between. This CDR3 is built from 13 residues. The DNA of the CDR3 is TGCGCCAGCAGTCAGGACAGATACTACGAGCAGTACTTC. The encoded protein is CASSQDRYYEQYF.

The chain combines TRBV5-8 with TRBJ1-3; no definite D call. This CDR3 region has 15 residues. Trimming removed 2 bases at V and 0 bases at J, with 9 bases between. CDR1 SGHTS and CDR2 YDEGEE come from the germline V gene. The CDR3, as DNA: TGTGCCAGCAGCTTCAGTTTTACCTCTGGAAACACCATATATTTT. Translated: CASSFSFTSGNTIYF.

This clone occurred once. The V call is TRBV19, the J call TRBJ2-1, with 9 nucleotides matching TRBD2. With V trimmed by 5 bases and J by 9 bases, 11 bases remained unmatched. The CDR3 contains 15 residues. Germline V gene lookup returns CDR1 LNHDA and CDR2 SQIVND (reference sequence). CDR3 coding DNA: TGTGCCAGTAGTCTCCTGGTAGCGGGAGATAGTGAGCAGTTCTTC. Translating it yields CASSLLVAGDSEQFF.

The chain carries TRBV19 and TRBJ2-3; possible D gene TRBD2, 7 bases. The CDR3 extends over 15 amino acids. V was cut by 9 bases and J by 3 bases, with 19 bases left in between. Germline loops: CDR1 LNHDA, CDR2 SQIVND (reference sequence). The CDR3 DNA reads TGTGCCAGCAAAAAAACGGGGGGCCGGACAGATACGCAGTATTTT. Residues: CASKKTGGRTDTQYF.

This clone was recorded a few times. The gene calls are TRBV13 and TRBJ1-6; possible D gene TRBD1, 5 bases. The CDR3 sequence is 17 residues long. Trimming cost V 0 bases and J 6 bases, with 15 bases left between them. Per the germline V gene, CDR1 is PRHDT and CDR2 is FYEKMQ (reference sequence). CDR3 in amino acids: CASSLGVLQGSNSPLHF. In nucleotides, the CDR3 is TGTGCCAGCAGCTTAGGCGTCCTCCAGGGTAGTAATTCACCCCTCCACTTT.

The rearrangement links TRBV4-2 to TRBJ2-2; the match to TRBD2 covers 12 bases. This CDR3 is 16 amino acids long. Germline CDR1 LGHNA, CDR2 YNFKEQ. The trim removed 4 bases at V and 4 bases at J, leaving 4 bases unmatched. The CDR3 region is CASSPLAGGSTGELFF. CDR3 nucleotide sequence: TGTGCCAGCAGCCCTCTAGCGGGAGGGAGCACCGGGGAGCTGTTTTTT.

V and J are TRBV3-1 (or the pseudogene TRBV3-2) and TRBJ2-7, with TRBD1 identical over 7 bases. The CDR3 is 16 amino acids. J lost 2 bases, V lost 0 bases, and 7 bases had no gene match. CDR1 and CDR2 from the germline V gene are LGHDT and YNNKEL (reference sequence). CDR3 bases: TGTGCCAGCAGCCAAGAGGACAGGCCGGCTGCCTACGAGCAGTACTTC. Encoded protein: CASSQEDRPAAYEQYF.

The chain carries TRBV27 and TRBJ2-3; D is possibly TRBD1 (5 bases). This CDR3 has 14 residues. Germline-derived CDR1 and CDR2 are MNHEY and SMNVEV (reference sequence). V lost 4 bases, J lost 4 bases, and 12 bases lay in between. The CDR3 DNA reads TGTGCCAGCAGTTGGAGCAGGGTTGCAGATACGCAGTATTTT. This encodes CASSWSRVADTQYF.